This TCR beta chain was observed in a study of T-cell memory formation after mild COVID-19. Overall study context: In these data, TCR clusters were largely donor specific.

The CDR3 spans 16 residues. CDR1 and CDR2 (germline): SEHNR, FQNEAQ (reference sequence). The germline V and J ends were trimmed by 2 bases and 6 bases, with 16 bases remaining between them. This clonotype was counted many times. Its target is not known. Broader study findings: Contracting clones from day 15 to 85 had balanced CD4/CD8; later expanders favoured CD4+. Largely, contracting CD4+ clones fell within CM and EM, and contracting CD8+ clones within EMRA.

TCR alpha and TCR beta cDNA libraries carrying sample barcodes and UMIs came from 5'RACE with constant-segment primers. TCRdb re-called the 5' RACE reads with MiXCR, one entry per CDR3 protein. The sample contains some 150,000 distinct CDR3 sequences, about 5.7% of which appear only once. The TCR originated in an adult woman who had mild COVID-19 (a few samples of this study predate the infection). Cell type and time point are not known. Sequencing was carried out using PBMCs or a T cell subset sorted from them (not recorded which). This rearrangement joins TRBV7-9 to TRBJ2-2, with TRBD1 as a possible D gene (6 bases). This CDR3 reads CASSLFGGQFPGELFF. DNA of the CDR3: TGTGCCAGCAGCTTATTTGGAGGACAGTTCCCCGGGGAGCTGTTTTTT.